Listed below are T cell receptor beta chains from one sample, sequenced in a study of blood T cell repertoires in COVID-19. Measured with immunoSEQ multiplex PCR; TCRdb has only the in-frame clones, and not every one. The table shows about 200,000 clones, with approximately 80% occurring only once. The sequenced sample consisted of PBMCs or T cells enriched from blood (not recorded which). The receptors stem from a woman aged 55-75 years with acute COVID-19. The CDR3 runs from the conserved cysteine through the conserved F or W. Each record gives: CDR3 length, J gene, V gene, CDR3 protein.

cdr3_length: 17; j_call: TRBJ2-2; v_call: TRBV5-1; cdr3_aa: CASSLEAGPGGTGELFF
cdr3_length: 12; j_call: TRBJ1-6; v_call: TRBV2; cdr3_aa: CASSGQTSPLHF
cdr3_length: 13; j_call: TRBJ2-5; v_call: TRBV7-2; cdr3_aa: CASSLRTVETQYF
cdr3_length: 16; j_call: TRBJ1-3; v_call: TRBV5-4; cdr3_aa: CASSLGVQGRMSTIYF
cdr3_length: 15; j_call: TRBJ2-5; v_call: TRBV18; cdr3_aa: CASSPLQRTQETQYF
cdr3_length: 14; j_call: TRBJ2-3; v_call: TRBV2; cdr3_aa: CASGAGGYTDTQYF
cdr3_length: 13; j_call: TRBJ1-5; v_call: TRBV3-1/TRBV3-2; cdr3_aa: CASSQVGDQPQHF
cdr3_length: 15; j_call: TRBJ1-1; v_call: TRBV7-9; cdr3_aa: CASSLRTGMNTEAFF
cdr3_length: 16; j_call: TRBJ2-5; v_call: TRBV5-6; cdr3_aa: CASSEQGAFNYETQYF
cdr3_length: 16; j_call: TRBJ2-2; v_call: TRBV27; cdr3_aa: CASSRRGPANTGELFF
cdr3_length: 17; j_call: TRBJ2-1; v_call: TRBV3-1/TRBV3-2; cdr3_aa: CASSQDFAGGPYNEQFF
cdr3_length: 14; j_call: TRBJ1-2; v_call: TRBV5-1; cdr3_aa: CASSLGHLEGGYTF
cdr3_length: 14; j_call: TRBJ2-5; v_call: TRBV3-1/TRBV3-2; cdr3_aa: CASSPGLAGETQYF
cdr3_length: 15; j_call: TRBJ2-1; v_call: TRBV29-1; cdr3_aa: CSVEEIADSYNEQFF
cdr3_length: 15; j_call: TRBJ2-1; v_call: TRBV7-8; cdr3_aa: CASSFTLSGYNEQFF
cdr3_length: 15; j_call: TRBJ1-5; v_call: TRBV28; cdr3_aa: CASSLGTGGDQPQHF
cdr3_length: 12; j_call: TRBJ1-1; v_call: TRBV2; cdr3_aa: CASSARGSEAFF
cdr3_length: 16; j_call: TRBJ1-5; v_call: TRBV2; cdr3_aa: CASSRLTGAGNQPQHF
cdr3_length: 14; j_call: TRBJ1-2; v_call: TRBV5-4; cdr3_aa: CASSQGQSGYGYTF
cdr3_length: 18; j_call: TRBJ2-2; v_call: TRBV11-2; cdr3_aa: CASSLDVRLAENTGELFF
cdr3_length: 13; j_call: TRBJ1-1; v_call: TRBV19; cdr3_aa: CASSSSRMREAFF
cdr3_length: 15; j_call: TRBJ2-3; v_call: TRBV3-1/TRBV3-2; cdr3_aa: CASSQDRSGTDTQYF